These 7 T cell receptor beta chains originate from one sample sequenced in a study of blood T cell repertoires in COVID-19. The assay was immunoSEQ multiplex PCR, and TCRdb's table has in-frame clones only and misses some. Of tens of thousands of clones listed, approximately 89% are singletons. Sample: peripheral blood. The source is a woman aged 55-69 years with active COVID-19.

This chain connects TRBV2 to TRBJ2-7; TRBD2 agrees at 9 bases. The junction had 6 bases not matched to a gene; V was cut back by 0 bases and J by 3 bases. The CDR3 spans 16 residues. Germline values: CDR1 SNHLY, CDR2 FYNNEI. The CDR3 DNA reads TGTGCCAGCAGTGAAGCGCGACTAGCGGCTCGCTACGAGCAGTACTTC. Amino acids: CASSEARLAARYEQYF. The full variable domain, in which reference TRBV2 and TRBJ2-7 provide the parts outside the CDR3, is EPEVTQTPSHQVTQMGQEVILRCVPISNHLYFYWYRQILGQKVEFLVSFYNNEISEKSEIFDDQFSVERPDGSNFTLKIRSTKLEDSAMYFCASSEARLAARYEQYFGPGTRLTVT.

The rearrangement links TRBV27 to TRBJ2-7; D may be TRBD2 (6 bases). Per the germline V gene, CDR1 is MNHEY and CDR2 is SMNVEV (reference sequence). V was clipped by 7 bases and J by 0 bases, with 16 bases between them. CDR3 length equals 15 residues. The CDR3 loop is CASTELTRGSYEQYF. For the CDR3, the DNA is TGTGCCAGCACCGAACTCACGCGGGGCTCCTACGAGCAGTACTTC.

This clone was detected only once. The rearrangement links TRBV5-4 to TRBJ2-5, with a tentative D call TRBD2 (6 bases). This CDR3 has 13 amino acids. Germline V gene data show CDR1 as SGHNT and CDR2 as YYREEE (reference sequence). V lost 2 bases and J lost 5, with 10 bases in between. The CDR3 region has the DNA TGTGCCAGCAGCTTCAGCCGGGGGGAGACCCAGTACTTC. As protein: CASSFSRGETQYF.

This clone was found once. The CDR3 reads CASMSSGNTIYF. In nucleotides, the CDR3 is TGTGCCAGCATGAGCTCTGGAAACACCATATATTTT. The chain employs TRBV2 and TRBJ1-3; D is unclear. Trimming removed 7 bases from V and 0 bases from J, with 4 bases in between. CDR3 size: 12 residues. CDR1 is SNHLY and CDR2 is FYNNEI in the germline V gene.

The chain joins TRBV5-1 to TRBJ1-4; 8 bases are shared with TRBD1. This CDR3 is 15 amino acids long. Germline trimming cut 3 bases from V and 7 bases from J; bases unmatched to any gene: 8. The germline gives CDR1 SGHRS, CDR2 YFSETQ. For the CDR3, the DNA is TGCGCCAGCAGCTCCCCGGGACAGGCCGGTGAAAAACTGTTTTTT. Protein: CASSSPGQAGEKLFF.

The chain uses TRBV12-3 or TRBV12-4 and TRBJ2-1, with TRBD2 as a possible D gene (6 bases). This CDR3 spans 13 amino acids. V lost 6 bases and J 6 bases, leaving 12 bases between the germline ends. The CDR3 DNA sequence: TGTGCCAGCAGGATTCTTAGCGGCAATGAGCAGTTCTTC. Translating it yields CASRILSGNEQFF.

V is TRBV30 and J is TRBJ1-5; 8 bases match TRBD1. The ends lost 4 bases at V and 2 bases at J; junction bases unmatched: 1. The CDR3 is 13 residues long. Germline CDR1 is GTSNPN and CDR2 is SVGIG (reference sequence). This CDR3 reads CAWTGGRNQPQHF. CDR3 nucleotides: TGTGCCTGGACAGGGGGCCGCAATCAGCCCCAGCATTTT.